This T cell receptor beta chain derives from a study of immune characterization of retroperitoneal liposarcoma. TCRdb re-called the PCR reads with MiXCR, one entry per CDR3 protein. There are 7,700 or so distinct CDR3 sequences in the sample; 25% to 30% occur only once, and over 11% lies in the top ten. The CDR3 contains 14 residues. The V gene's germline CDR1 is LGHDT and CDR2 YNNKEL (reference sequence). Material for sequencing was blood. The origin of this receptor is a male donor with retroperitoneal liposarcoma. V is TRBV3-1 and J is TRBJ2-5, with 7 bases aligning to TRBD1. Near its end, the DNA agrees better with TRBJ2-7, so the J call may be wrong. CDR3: CASSQTGMWSEQYF. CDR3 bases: TGTGCCAGCAGCCAGACAGGGATGTGGAGCGAGCAGTACTTC.